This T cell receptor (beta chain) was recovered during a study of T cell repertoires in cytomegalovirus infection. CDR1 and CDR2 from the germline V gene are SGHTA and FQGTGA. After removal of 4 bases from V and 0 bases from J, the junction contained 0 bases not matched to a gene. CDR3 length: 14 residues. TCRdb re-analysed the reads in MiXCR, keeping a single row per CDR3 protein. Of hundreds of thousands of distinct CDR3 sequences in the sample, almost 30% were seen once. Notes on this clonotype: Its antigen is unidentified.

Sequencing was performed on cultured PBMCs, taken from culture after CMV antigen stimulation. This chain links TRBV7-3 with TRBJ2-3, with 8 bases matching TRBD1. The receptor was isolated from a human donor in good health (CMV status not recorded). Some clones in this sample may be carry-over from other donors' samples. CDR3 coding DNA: TGTGCCAGCAGCTGGGACAGGAGCACAGATACGCAGTATTTT. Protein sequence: CASSWDRSTDTQYF.